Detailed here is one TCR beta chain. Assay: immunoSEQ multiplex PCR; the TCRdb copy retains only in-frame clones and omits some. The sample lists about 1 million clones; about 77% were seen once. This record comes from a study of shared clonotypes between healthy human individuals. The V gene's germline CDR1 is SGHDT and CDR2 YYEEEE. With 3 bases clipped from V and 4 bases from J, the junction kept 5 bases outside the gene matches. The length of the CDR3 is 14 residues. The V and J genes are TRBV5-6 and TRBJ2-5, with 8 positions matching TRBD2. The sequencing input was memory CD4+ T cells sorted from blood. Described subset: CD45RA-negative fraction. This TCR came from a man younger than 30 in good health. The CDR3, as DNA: TGTGCCAGCAGCTCGGGACTAGTGATAGAGACCCAGTACTTC. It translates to CASSSGLVIETQYF.